The rows below give T cell receptor beta chains drawn from one sample of a study of control samples from healthy donors and cancer patients. Sequencing was performed with immunoSEQ multiplex PCR; in TCRdb, only in-frame clones are kept and a portion is missing. The sample includes about 410,000 clones, 75% to 95% of them seen just once. Sequencing was performed on PBMCs. Every receptor here comes from a man aged 35-49 years with head and neck cancer. Both conserved end residues are part of each CDR3. The D gene is left open where the match is weak. A clone size is listed for some rows: how often the clone was seen (once, few, many), or a class if it is expanded.

J,size,V,D,DNA,CDR3
TRBJ1-1,.,TRBV3-1/TRBV3-2,.,TGTGCCAGCAGCCAAGATCTCTTGTCGGCAGGGAAAACTGAAGCTTTCTTT,CASSQDLLSAGKTEAFF
TRBJ2-2,.,TRBV5-1,TRBD2,TGCGCCAGCAGCTTGAGACTAGCGGGAGAAACCGGGGAGCTGTTTTTT,CASSLRLAGETGELFF
TRBJ2-2,.,TRBV7-3,.,TGTGCCAGCAGCTCCGATAACACCGGGGAGCTGTTTTTT,CASSSDNTGELFF
TRBJ2-2,.,TRBV12-3/TRBV12-4,.,TGTGCCAGCAGTTTAACACGCATCGGGGAGCTGTTTTTT,CASSLTRIGELFF
TRBJ2-1,.,TRBV6-2/TRBV6-3,.,TGTGCCAGCAGTCATTTTGGGCGCGGCTACAATGAGCAGTTCTTC,CASSHFGRGYNEQFF
TRBJ2-7,.,TRBV10-1,.,TGCGCCAGCAGTGAGTTTGCAGGGGTAGACGAGCAGTACTTC,CASSEFAGVDEQYF
TRBJ2-1,.,TRBV2,.,TGTGCCAGCACTTTTAATGAGCAGTTCTTC,CASTFNEQFF
TRBJ1-1,.,TRBV12-3/TRBV12-4,TRBD1,TGTGCCAGCAGTTTAGCGGCCAGGGGGCCGGCTTTCTTT,CASSLAARGPAFF
TRBJ1-1,.,TRBV11-3,.,TGTGCCAGCAGCTTATCGGGGAACACTGAAGCTTTCTTT,CASSLSGNTEAFF
TRBJ2-7,.,TRBV27,.,TGTGCCAGCACAGGGGCATACGAGCAGTACTTC,CASTGAYEQYF
TRBJ2-2,.,TRBV5-1,.,TGCGCCAGCAGCTTGGCTGGGGTTACCGGGGAGCTGTTTTTT,CASSLAGVTGELFF
TRBJ2-7,.,TRBV5-5,TRBD2,TGTGCCAGCAGCCAGACTAGCGGGGGAGTTCACGAGCAGTACTTC,CASSQTSGGVHEQYF
TRBJ2-7,.,TRBV7-2,.,TGTGCCAGCAGCTTAGACAGAGCCTCCTACGAGCAGTACTTC,CASSLDRASYEQYF
TRBJ1-5,.,TRBV15,TRBD1,TGTGCCACCAGCAGAGATCGGGCAGGGGGTCAGCCCCAGCATTTT,CATSRDRAGGQPQHF
TRBJ2-7,.,TRBV21-1,.,TGTGCCAGCAGCAAATTCAGACAGGGGGCAACCCCCTCCTCCTACGAGCAGTACTTC,CASSKFRQGATPSSYEQYF
TRBJ2-5,once,TRBV19,.,TGTGCCAGTAGTATTGTGGCAGGCGAAGATTTACAAGAGACCCAGTACTTC,CASSIVAGEDLQETQYF
TRBJ1-5,.,TRBV5-5,.,TGTGCCAGCAGCTTGACGTCAGAAAGCAATCAGCCCCAGCATTTT,CASSLTSESNQPQHF
TRBJ2-3,.,TRBV7-2,TRBD2,TGTGCCAGCAGCTTTAGCGGGGGTAACACAGATACGCAGTATTTT,CASSFSGGNTDTQYF
TRBJ2-3,few,TRBV6-1,TRBD2,TGTGCCAGCAGTGAAGAGCGGGGGGGCACAGATACGCAGTATTTT,CASSEERGGTDTQYF
TRBJ1-1,.,TRBV7-3,.,TGTGCCAGCAGCCTAACAGGGAGGAACACTGAAGCTTTCTTT,CASSLTGRNTEAFF
TRBJ2-2,.,TRBV3-1/TRBV3-2,.,TGTGCCAGCAGCCCCGGGACTACCGGGGAGCTGTTTTTT,CASSPGTTGELFF
TRBJ1-4,.,TRBV5-1,.,TGCGCCAGCAGCTTGATACCCTCTAATGAAAAACTGTTTTTT,CASSLIPSNEKLFF
TRBJ1-4,.,TRBV18,.,TGTGCCAGCTCACCACAGGGGCGGTCAACAGCGGGTGAAAAACTGTTTTTT,CASSPQGRSTAGEKLFF
TRBJ2-1,.,TRBV6-5,.,TGTGCCAGCAGTTCGGCGGAGTACTCCTACAATGAGCAGTTCTTC,CASSSAEYSYNEQFF
TRBJ1-2,.,TRBV30,.,TGTGCCTGGGACAGCTCAAGCGACTATGGCTACACCTTC,CAWDSSSDYGYTF
TRBJ2-7,.,TRBV9,.,TGTGCCAGCAGCAACGACCACTACGAGCAGTACTTC,CASSNDHYEQYF
TRBJ2-3,.,TRBV12-5,.,TGTGCTAGTGGTTTCCAGGGGTTTGTGGACCCGCAGTATTTT,CASGFQGFVDPQYF
TRBJ1-1,.,TRBV3-1/TRBV3-2,TRBD1,TGTGCCAGCAGCCAGCAGGGGGCGGCTGAAGCTTTCTTT,CASSQQGAAEAFF
TRBJ2-1,.,TRBV10-1,.,TGCGCCAGCAGTGAGTATTCCAGGGACGGGTTATACAATGAGCAGTTCTTC,CASSEYSRDGLYNEQFF
TRBJ1-1,.,TRBV30,.,TGTGCCTGGAGTGTCGAAGGGATGAACACTGAAGCTTTCTTT,CAWSVEGMNTEAFF
TRBJ1-2,.,TRBV5-5,TRBD1,TGTGCCAGCAGCTATGGACAGGGAGGGTCCTATGGCTACACCTTC,CASSYGQGGSYGYTF
TRBJ2-5,.,TRBV28,.,TGTGCCAGCAGTATCCCGTCGACCGGCCAAGAGACCCAGTACTTC,CASSIPSTGQETQYF
TRBJ1-4,.,TRBV13,TRBD1,TGTGCCAGCAGCTTGCAGGGGGCACATGAAAAACTGTTTTTT,CASSLQGAHEKLFF
TRBJ2-1,.,TRBV27,.,TGTGCCAGCAGTCTTGCGGGACGGGGGGCTTCCTACAATGAGCAGTTCTTC,CASSLAGRGASYNEQFF
TRBJ2-3,.,TRBV11-2,.,TGTGCCAGCAGCCAGGGGGCGGGGGGACTGGATACGCAGTATTTT,CASSQGAGGLDTQYF
TRBJ1-5,.,TRBV12-3/TRBV12-4,.,TGTGCCAGCACTGACCAGGGTGGTCAGCCCCAGCATTTT,CASTDQGGQPQHF
TRBJ2-6,once,TRBV28,.,TGTGCCAGCACCCTGCCGGGGGGGGCCAACGTCCTGACTTTC,CASTLPGGANVLTF
TRBJ2-7,.,TRBV18,.,TGTGCCAGCTCACCAAATTGGGGGAACGAGCAGTACTTC,CASSPNWGNEQYF
TRBJ1-2,.,TRBV2,.,TGTGCCAGCAAGGACAGACCCAACTATGGCTACACCTTC,CASKDRPNYGYTF
TRBJ2-3,.,TRBV9,TRBD2,TGTGCCAGCGGCCGACTAGCGGGGGGTTTCGGAGATACGCAGTATTTT,CASGRLAGGFGDTQYF
TRBJ1-3,once,TRBV10-3,.,TGTGCCATCAGTGAGGGTTGGTGGGCTGGAAACACCATATATTTT,CAISEGWWAGNTIYF
TRBJ1-1,.,TRBV3-1/TRBV3-2,.,TGTGCCAGCAGCTCGACAGTAAACACTGAAGCTTTCTTT,CASSSTVNTEAFF
TRBJ2-3,few,TRBV6-1,TRBD2,TGTGCCAGCAGTGAATTATGGCGGGGGGAGAGAATATCTAGCACAGATACGCAGTATTTT,CASSELWRGERISSTDTQYF
TRBJ1-2,once,TRBV29-1,.,TGCAGCGCTAAAGGGGGGTTTTTAAGGAATGGCTACACCTTC,CSAKGGFLRNGYTF
TRBJ2-2,.,TRBV6-5,.,TGTGCCAGCAGATTCGGACCCGGGGAGCTGTTTTTT,CASRFGPGELFF
TRBJ2-2,.,TRBV10-2,TRBD2,TGCGCCAGCAGTGAGCCTGGGGGAGGGAGTAACGCCGGGGAGCTGTTTTTT,CASSEPGGGSNAGELFF
TRBJ1-2,.,TRBV30,.,TGTGCCTGGAGTGTAGGGGGTGGCTACACCTTC,CAWSVGGGYTF
TRBJ2-3,.,TRBV7-9,TRBD2,TGTGCCAGCAGCTTTGGCGGGGGGGACTCAGATACGCAGTATTTT,CASSFGGGDSDTQYF
TRBJ2-1,.,TRBV6-4,.,TGTGCCAAGTTGAAACCGGAGCTTCCCTACAATGAGCAGTTCTTC,CAKLKPELPYNEQFF
TRBJ1-5,.,TRBV10-3,.,TGTGCCATCCTGATTGGCCAGAATCAGCCCCAGCATTTT,CAILIGQNQPQHF
TRBJ2-2,.,TRBV7-2,.,TGTGCCAGCAGCTTAGAGGCGAGGGGCACCGGGGAGCTGTTTTTT,CASSLEARGTGELFF
TRBJ1-6,.,TRBV28,.,TGTGCCAGCAGCATTGGGGGGAATAATTCACCCCTCCACTTT,CASSIGGNNSPLHF
TRBJ2-3,.,TRBV14,TRBD2,TGTGCCAGCAGCCAACGGCTAAGCGGGACTACAGATACGCAGTATTTT,CASSQRLSGTTDTQYF
TRBJ2-3,.,TRBV28,.,TGTGCCAGCAGTTTATATGGATCAAGAGATACAGATACGCAGTATTTT,CASSLYGSRDTDTQYF
TRBJ2-3,.,TRBV4-3,TRBD2,TGCGCCAGCAGCCAAGACAACGGGGGGACCCTCACAGATACGCAGTATTTT,CASSQDNGGTLTDTQYF
TRBJ2-3,.,TRBV5-1,.,TGCGCCAGCAGCTTGGGGACAGGACTAAATACGCAGTATTTT,CASSLGTGLNTQYF
TRBJ1-2,.,TRBV5-5,.,TGTGCCAGCAGCCCCGCCGTTTGGCACTATGGCTACACCTTC,CASSPAVWHYGYTF
TRBJ2-1,.,TRBV3-1/TRBV3-2,.,TGTGCCAGCAGCCAAGATCTGTCTAGCGCTGAGCAGTTCTTC,CASSQDLSSAEQFF
TRBJ1-4,.,TRBV4-1,.,TGCGCCAGCAGCCAAGACGAGGAAAAACTGTTTTTT,CASSQDEEKLFF
TRBJ1-4,once,TRBV19,.,TGTGCCAGTAGTAAGCAGGGGTCAGCTAATGAAAAACTGTTTTTT,CASSKQGSANEKLFF